The 17 T cell receptor beta chains in this list originate from one sample, sequenced in a study of lymphopenia after photon versus proton radiotherapy. Clones were read by immunoSEQ multiplex PCR, and TCRdb kept only the in-frame ones, dropping some. This sample has 75,000 or so clones, with around 82% found just once. Sequenced here: peripheral blood, sampled from a patient treated with proton-based radiotherapy. The receptors originated from a man aged 60 to 69 with pancreatic cancer.

This chain joins TRBV11-2 and TRBJ2-1, with D perhaps matching TRBD2 (6 bases). V lost 6 bases to trimming and J lost 5 bases, with 20 bases between them. Germline loops: CDR1 SGHAT, CDR2 FQNNGV. CDR3 length: 16 amino acids. In DNA form, the CDR3 reads TGTGCCAGCAGTTCTTTACGGAGGCGGGATCACAATGAGCAGTTCTTC. Its translation is CASSSLRRRDHNEQFF.

This rearrangement joins TRBV18 to TRBJ1-5; D gene uncertain. Between the trimmed V and J ends, which lost 6 bases and 9 bases, there was a span of 15 bases. The CDR3 sequence is 13 residues long. Germline CDR1 and CDR2: KGHSH and LQKENI. For the CDR3, the DNA is TGTGCCAGCTCCCCAAACGGGGTCCCGCCCCAGCATTTT. This codes for CASSPNGVPPQHF.

The chain uses TRBV27 and TRBJ2-1, with TRBD2 matching 11 bases. The V and J ends lost 7 bases and 7 bases, in that order; junction bases with no gene match: 9. Germline CDR1 reads MNHEY; CDR2 reads SMNVEV (reference sequence). The CDR3 length is 15 residues. CDR3 DNA: TGTGCCAGCACCACTGGACTAGCGGGTAAAAATGAGCAGTTCTTC. Encoded protein: CASTTGLAGKNEQFF.

Comments on this clone: The same CDR3 can be traced to other DNA sequences in this sample. The gene calls are TRBV5-1 and TRBJ1-2; 8 bases align to TRBD1. The CDR3 runs 14 residues. In germline, CDR1 is SGHRS, CDR2 YFSETQ. V was pared by 0 bases and J by 7 bases, with 5 bases of the junction left unmatched. CDR3 sequence: CASSLGQGPGGYTF. CDR3 DNA sequence: TGCGCCAGCAGCTTGGGACAGGGGCCAGGTGGCTACACCTTC.

This sequence joins TRBV4-1 and TRBJ1-2; no clear D. The CDR3 length is 17 residues. The ends were cut back, 1 base at V and 7 bases at J, with 22 bases in the middle. Germline assignment: CDR1 MGHRA and CDR2 YSYEKL. The CDR3 sequence: CASSQVMGWGGLGGYTF. DNA for the CDR3: TGCGCCAGCAGCCAAGTGATGGGGTGGGGAGGTTTGGGTGGCTACACCTTC.

This sequence joins TRBV20-1 and TRBJ1-1; tentative D call: TRBD1 (5 bases). The CDR3 length is 11 residues. Germline values: CDR1 DFQATT, CDR2 SNEGSKA (reference sequence). Trimming took 6 bases from V and 4 from J, leaving 9 bases between them. The CDR3 reads CSALGATEAFF. DNA of the CDR3: TGCAGTGCCCTCGGGGCCACTGAAGCTTTCTTT.

This clone was seen just once. The chain couples TRBV6-5 to TRBJ2-6; D not certain. Per the germline V gene, CDR1 is MNHEY and CDR2 is SVGAGI. This CDR3 contains 15 residues. The V end lost 1 base, the J end lost 0 bases, and 4 bases lay between the germline ends. CDR3 residues: CASSYFTSGANVLTF. CDR3 nucleotide sequence: TGTGCCAGCAGTTACTTTACCTCTGGGGCCAACGTCCTGACTTTC.

The chain is built from TRBV6-5 and TRBJ1-1; D is possibly TRBD1 (5 bases). Germline-derived CDR1 and CDR2 are MNHEY and SVGAGI. V lost 7 bases to trimming and J lost 6 bases, with 12 bases between them. The CDR3 consists of 12 residues. Here the CDR3 DNA reads TGTGCCAGCAATCCAGGGACCGCTGAAGCTTTCTTT. Protein: CASNPGTAEAFF.

This clone was seen a single time. The chain uses TRBV7-6 and TRBJ2-5, with 12 bases fitting TRBD2. CDR3 length: 18 residues. CDR1 is SGHVS and CDR2 is FNYEAQ in the germline V gene. Trimming took 2 bases from V and 0 from J; bases not matched to a gene: 7. CDR3 DNA sequence: TGTGCCAGCAGCTTAATACCGACTAGCGGGAGTTACCAAGAGACCCAGTACTTC. This translates into CASSLIPTSGSYQETQYF.

This clone occurred once. The gene calls are TRBV11-2 and TRBJ2-2; D uncertain. The V gene lost 6 bases and the J gene lost 4 bases, with 15 bases spanning the gap. This CDR3 has 15 residues. Germline CDR1 and CDR2: SGHAT and FQNNGV. CDR3 nucleotides: TGTGCCAGCAGTTTCCAATTGGTGAGCACCGGGGAGCTGTTTTTT. Translation: CASSFQLVSTGELFF.

The chain joins TRBV28 to TRBJ1-1; D is unclear. V was clipped by 1 base and J by 1 base, with 4 bases between them. CDR1 and CDR2 from the germline V gene are MDHEN and SYDVKM. CDR3 length: 13 residues. CDR3 loop: CASSLLGNTEAFF. CDR3 in DNA: TGTGCCAGCAGTTTATTGGGGAACACTGAAGCTTTCTTT.

V gene TRBV29-1 combines with J gene TRBJ2-7; the D gene is possibly TRBD2 (6 bases). The CDR3 sequence is 11 residues long. Germline V gene lookup returns CDR1 SQVTM and CDR2 ANQGSEA. Trimming shortened V by 6 bases and J by 6 bases, and 12 bases separated the two germline ends. As DNA, the CDR3 is TGCAGCGTCTATACAGCGGGCGAGCAGTACTTC. This translates into CSVYTAGEQYF.

This chain joins TRBV28 and TRBJ1-5, with D possibly TRBD1 on 6 matching bases. Trimming pared 3 bases from V and 7 bases from J, leaving 16 bases between. The CDR3 consists of 15 residues. The V gene's germline CDR1 is MDHEN and CDR2 SYDVKM. CDR3 amino acids: CASSFQGGRGQPQHF. The CDR3 DNA is TGTGCCAGCAGTTTCCAAGGGGGAAGGGGACAGCCCCAGCATTTT.

V gene TRBV6-1 combines with J gene TRBJ2-7, with D perhaps being TRBD1 or TRBD2 (5 bases each). Germline CDR1 is MNHNS and CDR2 is SASEGT. The V end was cut by 7 bases, the J end by 3 bases, with 19 bases between. The CDR3 spans 15 residues. The CDR3: CASNPGADAHYEQYF. Written as DNA, the CDR3 is TGTGCCAGCAACCCCGGGGCAGACGCCCACTACGAGCAGTACTTC.

The J gene is TRBJ2-2, the V gene TRBV9, with TRBD1 matching over 10 bases. The CDR3 runs to 14 residues. Trimming cost V 3 bases and J 6 bases; bases outside gene matches: 2. From germline, CDR1 is SGDLS and CDR2 YYNGEE. CDR3 protein: CASSAGQGAGELFF. CDR3 DNA: TGTGCCAGCAGCGCCGGACAGGGGGCCGGGGAGCTGTTTTTT.

The chain combines TRBV2 with TRBJ1-2; D may be TRBD1 (6 bases). The germline gives CDR1 SNHLY, CDR2 FYNNEI. The CDR3 consists of 13 residues. Trimming took off 7 bases at V and 4 bases at J, with 13 bases between the two ends. This CDR3 reads CASTTGQTYGYTF. In DNA, the CDR3 is TGTGCCAGCACCACAGGACAGACCTATGGCTACACCTTC. Based on the CDR3 plus reference TRBV2 and TRBJ1-2, the full variable domain is EPEVTQTPSHQVTQMGQEVILRCVPISNHLYFYWYRQILGQKVEFLVSFYNNEISEKSEIFDDQFSVERPDGSNFTLKIRSTKLEDSAMYFCASTTGQTYGYTFGSGTRLTVV.

This clone has only a few counts. The chain combines TRBV10-3 with TRBJ2-7; no reliable D call. In germline, CDR1 is ENHRY, CDR2 SYGVKD. The CDR3 is made up of 11 amino acids. Trimming stripped 6 bases from V and 4 bases from J, with 7 bases between. The CDR3 DNA follows: TGTGCCATCAGCGATGGGTACGAGCAGTACTTC. Translated, it gives CAISDGYEQYF.